The clone carrying this T cell receptor (beta chain) has a count of ten or more. Its antigen is unidentified. Profiling that covered TCR beta VDJ and CDR3 relied on genomic DNA as its template. Each CDR3 protein is one row after TCRdb ran MiXCR on the reads. The sample records about 160,000 distinct CDR3 sequences, 70% to 80% being singletons. The source of the sample is a study of CD8+CD57+ T cells in acquired aplastic anemia. Study information: The sorted CD4+ and CD8+ cells yielded an average about 3.3 ug of DNA.

Study-wide results and caveats: The study identified under 30 CD8+ CDR3 sequences shared by patients and controls.

The CDR3 contains 16 residues. V lost 7 bases to trimming and J lost 7 bases; unmatched junction nucleotides: 16. Before being chosen for sequencing, patients had shown CD8+CD57+ cell expansion by flow cytometry. The study sampled blood from patients who had received no therapy. The chain joins TRBV12-3 or TRBV12-4 to TRBJ2-1; 7 positions agree with TRBD2. The receptor comes from a human donor with aplastic anemia. What was sequenced was sorted CD4+, CD8+, or CD8+CD57+ T cells (not recorded which) from PBMCs. CDR3 amino acids: CASIMLREIPRNEQFF. The CDR3 coding sequence is TGTGCCAGCATCATGCTGCGGGAGATCCCAAGGAATGAGCAGTTCTTC.